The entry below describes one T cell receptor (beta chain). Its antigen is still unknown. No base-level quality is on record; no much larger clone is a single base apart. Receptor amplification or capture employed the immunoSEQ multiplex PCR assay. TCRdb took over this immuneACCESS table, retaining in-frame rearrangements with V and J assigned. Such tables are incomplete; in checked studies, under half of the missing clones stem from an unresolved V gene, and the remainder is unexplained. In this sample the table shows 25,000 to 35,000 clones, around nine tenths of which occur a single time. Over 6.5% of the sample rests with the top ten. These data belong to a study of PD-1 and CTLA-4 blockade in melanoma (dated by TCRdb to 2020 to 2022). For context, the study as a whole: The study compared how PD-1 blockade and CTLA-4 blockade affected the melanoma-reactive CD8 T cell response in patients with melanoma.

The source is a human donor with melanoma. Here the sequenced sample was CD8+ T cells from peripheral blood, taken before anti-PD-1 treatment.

CDR3 loop: CASSVPRGTTDTQYF. DNA sequence: TGTGCCAGCAGCGTGCCAAGGGGGACCACAGATACGCAGTATTTT. The rearrangement joined TRBV11-2 to TRBJ2-3; the best D guess is TRBD1, with 6 bases matching. Deletion took 5 bases off V and 2 bases off J, with a span of 14 bases between the germline ends. The germline V gene sets CDR1 to SGHAT and CDR2 to FQNNGV. The CDR3 covers 15 residues, taking in both the cysteine and the phenylalanine. Only CDR3 DNA is held: 45 bases, read in frame from base 1. The full variable domain, completed from the reference TRBV11-2 and TRBJ2-3 proteins outside the CDR3, reads EAGVAQSPRYKIIEKRQSVAFWCNPISGHATLYWYQQILGQGPKLLIQFQNNGVVDDSQLPKDRFSAERLKGVDSTLKIQPAKLEDSAVYLCASSVPRGTTDTQYFGPGTRLTVL.